This TCR beta chain comes out of a study of beta chain features in type 1 diabetes. Study observations and caveats: An over-representation of cells with high TCR expression could result from cDNA sequencing. Shortening of TCRB CDR3s, moderate but significant, appeared in all four CD4+ subsets of Type 1 diabetes patients.

CDR1 LGHNT and CDR2 FRNRAP come from the germline V gene. Losses at the gene ends were 1 base for V and 6 bases for J; bases not matched to a gene: 5. The CDR3 totals 15 residues. Concerning this clone itself: Its target is unknown.

Investigators reverse transcribed all isolated RNA, so they sequenced expressed TCRB transcripts. Repertoires were generated with immunoSEQ multiplex PCR, while TCRdb's copy carries only in-frame clones and drops some. The sample yields 400,000 or so clones, approximately 12% seen once. Sorted cells reached over 98% purity in every population. The chain uses TRBV12-5 and TRBJ2-2; 7 bases align to TRBD1. The sample taken for sequencing was naive CD4+ T cells from blood. The origin of this receptor is a woman aged 18-35 years with type 1 diabetes. CDR3 in DNA: TGTGCTAGTGGTTTGGCGCAGGGGGAACCCGGGGAGCTGTTTTTT. Translation gives CASGLAQGEPGELFF.